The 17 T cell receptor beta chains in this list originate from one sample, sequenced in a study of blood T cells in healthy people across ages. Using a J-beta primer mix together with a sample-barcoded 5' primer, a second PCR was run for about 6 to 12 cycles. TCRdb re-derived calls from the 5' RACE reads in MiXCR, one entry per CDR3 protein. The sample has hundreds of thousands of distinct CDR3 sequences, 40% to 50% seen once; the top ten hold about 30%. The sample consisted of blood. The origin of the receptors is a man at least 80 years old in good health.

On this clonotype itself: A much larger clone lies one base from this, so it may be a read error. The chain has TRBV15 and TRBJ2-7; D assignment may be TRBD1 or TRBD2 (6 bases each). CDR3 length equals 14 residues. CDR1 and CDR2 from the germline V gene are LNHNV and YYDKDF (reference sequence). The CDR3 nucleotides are TGTTCCACCAGCAGAGAGGGGGGACCTTACGAGCAGTACTTC. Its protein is CSTSREGGPYEQYF.

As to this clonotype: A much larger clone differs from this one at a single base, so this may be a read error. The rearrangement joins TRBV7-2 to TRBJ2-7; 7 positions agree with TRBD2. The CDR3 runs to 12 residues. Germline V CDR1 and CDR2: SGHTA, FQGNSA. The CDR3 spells CVSSWGGWEQYF. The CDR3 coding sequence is TGTGTCAGCAGCTGGGGGGGATGGGAGCAGTACTTC.

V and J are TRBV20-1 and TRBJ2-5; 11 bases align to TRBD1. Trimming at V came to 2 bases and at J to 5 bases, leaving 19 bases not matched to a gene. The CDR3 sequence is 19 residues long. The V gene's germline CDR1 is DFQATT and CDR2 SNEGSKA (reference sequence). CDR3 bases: TGCAGTGCTAGAATAAGGACAGGGGGCTCCAACGAGGGGAGGGAGACCCAGTACTTC. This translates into CSARIRTGGSNEGRETQYF.

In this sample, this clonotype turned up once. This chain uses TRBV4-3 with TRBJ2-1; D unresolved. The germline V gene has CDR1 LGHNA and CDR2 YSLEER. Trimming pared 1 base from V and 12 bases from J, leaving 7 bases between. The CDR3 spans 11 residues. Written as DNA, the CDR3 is TGCGCCAGCAGCCAAGCAGGAACGCAGTTCTTC. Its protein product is CASSQAGTQFF.

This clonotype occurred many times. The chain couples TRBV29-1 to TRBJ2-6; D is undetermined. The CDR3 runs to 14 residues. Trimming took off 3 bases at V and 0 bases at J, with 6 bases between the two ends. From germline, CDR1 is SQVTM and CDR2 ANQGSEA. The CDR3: CSVEGSSGANVLTF. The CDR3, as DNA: TGCAGCGTTGAGGGGTCCTCTGGGGCCAACGTCCTGACTTTC.

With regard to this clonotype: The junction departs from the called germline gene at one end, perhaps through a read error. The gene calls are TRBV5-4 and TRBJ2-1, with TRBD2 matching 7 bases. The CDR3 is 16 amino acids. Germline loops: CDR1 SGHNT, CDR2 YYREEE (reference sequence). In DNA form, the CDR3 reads TGTGCCAGCAACTTGGCTCGCCCTAGCGGATACAATGAGCAGTTCTTC. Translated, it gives CASNLARPSGYNEQFF.

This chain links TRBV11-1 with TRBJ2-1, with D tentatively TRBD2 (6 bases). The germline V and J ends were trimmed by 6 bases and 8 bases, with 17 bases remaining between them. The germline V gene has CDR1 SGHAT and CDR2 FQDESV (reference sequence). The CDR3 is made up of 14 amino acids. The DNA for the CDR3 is TGTGCCAGCAGTTACCGGGACTCTAGGTATGAGCAGTTCTTC. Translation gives CASSYRDSRYEQFF.

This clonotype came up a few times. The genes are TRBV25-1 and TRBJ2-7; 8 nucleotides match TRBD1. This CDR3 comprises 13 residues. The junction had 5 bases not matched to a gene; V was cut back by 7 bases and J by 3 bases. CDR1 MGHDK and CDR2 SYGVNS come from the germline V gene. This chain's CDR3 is CASTGQEGYEQYF. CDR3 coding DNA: TGTGCCAGCACGGGACAGGAAGGCTACGAGCAGTACTTC.

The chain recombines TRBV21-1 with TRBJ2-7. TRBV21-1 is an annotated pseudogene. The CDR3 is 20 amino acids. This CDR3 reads CASSKAEEYHSLFRSYEQYF. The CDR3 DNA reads TGTGCCAGCAGCAAAGCGGAGGAGTACCACTCCTTATTCCGTTCCTACGAGCAGTACTTC.

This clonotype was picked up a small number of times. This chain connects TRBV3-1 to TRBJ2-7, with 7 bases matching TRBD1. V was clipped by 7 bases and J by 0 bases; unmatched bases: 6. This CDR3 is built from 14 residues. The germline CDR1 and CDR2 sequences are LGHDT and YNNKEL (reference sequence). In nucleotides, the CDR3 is TGTGCCAGCACCTTGGGACAGAGCTCCTACGAGCAGTACTTC. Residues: CASTLGQSSYEQYF.

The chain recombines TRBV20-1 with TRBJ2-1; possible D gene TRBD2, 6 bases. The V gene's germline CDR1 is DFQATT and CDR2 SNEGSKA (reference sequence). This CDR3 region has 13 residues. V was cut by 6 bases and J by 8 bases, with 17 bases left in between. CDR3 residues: CSAGGLSIYEQFF. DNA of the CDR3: TGCAGTGCGGGAGGCCTTTCCATCTATGAGCAGTTCTTC.

In DNA form, the CDR3 reads TGTGCCAGCAGCCAAGACTGGGGATCCTATAATTCACCCCTCCACTTT. Amino acids: CASSQDWGSYNSPLHF. The V call is TRBV5-5, the J call TRBJ1-6; no firm D call. CDR1 and CDR2 from the germline V gene are SGHKS and YYEKEE (reference sequence). The CDR3 sequence is 16 residues long. V lost 4 bases, J lost 1 base, and 12 bases lay in between.

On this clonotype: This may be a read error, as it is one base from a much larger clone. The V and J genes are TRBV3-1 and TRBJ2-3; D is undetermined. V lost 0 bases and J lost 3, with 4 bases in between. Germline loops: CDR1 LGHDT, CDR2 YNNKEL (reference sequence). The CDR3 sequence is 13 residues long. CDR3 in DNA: TGTGCCAGCAGCCAAGATGTTACAGATACGCAGTATTTT. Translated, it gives CASSQDVTDTQYF.

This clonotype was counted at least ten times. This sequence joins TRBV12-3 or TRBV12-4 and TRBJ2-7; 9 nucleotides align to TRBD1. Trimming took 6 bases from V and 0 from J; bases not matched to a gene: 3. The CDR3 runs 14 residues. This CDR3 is CASRRQGGSYEQYF. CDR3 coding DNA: TGTGCCAGCAGGCGACAGGGGGGCTCCTACGAGCAGTACTTC.

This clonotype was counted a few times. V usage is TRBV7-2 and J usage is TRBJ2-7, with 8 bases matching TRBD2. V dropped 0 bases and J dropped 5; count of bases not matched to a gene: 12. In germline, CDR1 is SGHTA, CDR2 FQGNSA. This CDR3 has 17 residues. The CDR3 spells CASSLATSGQRANEQYF. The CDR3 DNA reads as TGTGCCAGCAGCTTAGCTACTAGCGGCCAAAGGGCCAACGAGCAGTACTTC.

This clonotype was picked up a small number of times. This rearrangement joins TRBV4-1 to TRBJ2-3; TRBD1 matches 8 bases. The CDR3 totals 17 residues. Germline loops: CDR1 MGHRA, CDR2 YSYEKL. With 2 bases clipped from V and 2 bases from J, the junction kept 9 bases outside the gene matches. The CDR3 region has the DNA TGCGCCAGCAGCCAAAATACCAGACAGGGGCCCACAGATACGCAGTATTTT. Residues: CASSQNTRQGPTDTQYF.

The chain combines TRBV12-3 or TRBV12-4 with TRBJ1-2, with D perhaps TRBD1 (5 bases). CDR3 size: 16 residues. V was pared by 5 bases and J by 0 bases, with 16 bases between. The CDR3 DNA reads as TGTGCCAGCAGTATCCGCGGGCGGGGGACTAACTATGGCTACACCTTC. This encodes CASSIRGRGTNYGYTF.